These 25 T cell receptor beta chains originate from one sample sequenced in a study of cytomegalovirus exposure and HLA in healthy donors. PCR employed 60 Vbeta and 13 Jbeta primers. The assay was immunoSEQ multiplex PCR, and TCRdb's table has in-frame clones only and misses some. The repertoire includes about 180,000 clones, 82% of them detected once, and more than 1.5% sits in the top ten. The source material was PBMCs. The receptors shown here come from a man aged 35 to 55 in good health and CMV-seronegative.

The gene calls are TRBV9 and TRBJ1-2, with D possibly being TRBD1 (5 bases). This CDR3 has 14 residues. Germline CDR1 is SGDLS and CDR2 is YYNGEE. V was cut by 3 bases and J by 5 bases, with 14 bases left in between. CDR3 nucleotides: TGTGCCAGCAGCGCTAACGATGGGGGGTATGGCTACACCTTC. Translation: CASSANDGGYGYTF.

This chain joins TRBV18 and TRBJ2-3; 9 bases are shared with TRBD1. The CDR3 is made up of 16 amino acids. The germline V gene has CDR1 KGHSH and CDR2 LQKENI. Losses at the gene ends were 4 bases for V and 2 bases for J; bases not matched to a gene: 7. The CDR3: CASSRPGQGFTDTQYF. The DNA for the CDR3 is TGTGCCAGCTCACGGCCGGGACAGGGTTTCACAGATACGCAGTATTTT.

V usage is TRBV27 and J usage is TRBJ1-2; 9 nucleotides match TRBD1. The CDR3 runs 15 residues. Germline assignment: CDR1 MNHEY and CDR2 SMNVEV (reference sequence). Germline trimming cut 4 bases from V and 8 bases from J; bases unmatched to any gene: 11. The CDR3 sequence is CASSSLGQGIIGYTF. As DNA, the CDR3 is TGTGCCAGCAGTTCCCTCGGACAGGGGATAATAGGCTACACCTTC.

The V and J genes are TRBV29-1 and TRBJ2-3; 8 nucleotides align to TRBD1. Trimming removed 7 bases from V and 3 bases from J; junction bases left unmatched: 6. The CDR3 runs 13 residues. Germline CDR1 reads SQVTM; CDR2 reads ANQGSEA. The CDR3 nucleotides are TGCAGCGCCGCAGGGGGCCGTACAGATACGCAGTATTTT. It is translated as CSAAGGRTDTQYF.

The rearrangement links TRBV15 to TRBJ2-4, with 8 bases matching TRBD2. Trimming cost V 1 base and J 15 bases; bases outside gene matches: 8. Germline V CDR1 and CDR2: LNHNV, YYDKDF (reference sequence). This CDR3 comprises 13 residues. The CDR3 here is CATSRGTAGGRYF. CDR3 bases: TGTGCCACCAGCAGAGGGACGGCGGGGGGACGGTACTTC. The whole variable domain, remainder taken from reference TRBV15 and TRBJ2-4, is DAMVIQNPRYQVTQFGKPVTLSCSQTLNHNVMYWYQQKSSQAPKLLFHYYDKDFNNEADTPDNFQSRRPNTSFCFLDIRSPGLGDTAMYLCATSRGTAGGRYFGAGTRLSVL.

This rearrangement joins TRBV4-2 to TRBJ2-6; 16 nucleotides match TRBD2. The junction had 4 bases not matched to a gene; V was cut back by 3 bases and J by 2 bases. CDR1 is LGHNA, CDR2 YNFKEQ, per germline. The length of the CDR3 is 19 residues. The DNA for the CDR3 is TGTGCCAGCAGCCAGGGACTAGCGGGGGGGCCAACTGGGGCCAACGTCCTGACTTTC. Protein: CASSQGLAGGPTGANVLTF.

The chain combines TRBV28 with TRBJ1-6; D ambiguous. Germline loops: CDR1 MDHEN, CDR2 SYDVKM. Trimming stripped 8 bases from V and 8 bases from J, with 16 bases between. CDR3 length: 14 amino acids. The CDR3 DNA is TGTGCCAGCCTAACGACGGGAAATGATTCACCCCTCCACTTT. This translates into CASLTTGNDSPLHF.

The gene calls are TRBV4-2 and TRBJ2-1; 12 bases agree with TRBD2. The CDR3 covers 17 residues. The V gene end was trimmed by 3 bases and the J gene end by 7 bases; junction bases not matched to a gene: 10. Germline V gives CDR1 LGHNA, CDR2 YNFKEQ. In DNA, the CDR3 is TGTGCCAGCAGCCACGTCGCTAGCGGGGGGGCTCGGAATGAGCAGTTCTTC. It codes for CASSHVASGGARNEQFF.

A note on this clone: The same CDR3 can be traced to other DNA sequences in this sample. The chain recombines TRBV5-4 with TRBJ2-1; 11 nucleotides match TRBD2. In germline, CDR1 is SGHNT, CDR2 YYREEE (reference sequence). The J segment lost 8 bases and the V segment lost 7 bases, leaving 14 bases of the junction unmatched. The CDR3 is 16 residues long. CDR3 residues: CASRDSGLAGGHEQFF. In DNA, the CDR3 is TGTGCCAGCCGCGATTCTGGGCTAGCGGGGGGACATGAGCAGTTCTTC.

The gene calls are TRBV7-2 and TRBJ2-7, with D possibly TRBD1 on 7 matching bases. V was pared by 3 bases and J by 4 bases, with 13 bases between. Germline V gives CDR1 SGHTA, CDR2 FQGNSA. The CDR3 runs to 14 residues. The CDR3 sequence: CASSFDRDLYEQYF. CDR3 DNA: TGTGCCAGCAGCTTCGACAGGGACTTGTACGAGCAGTACTTC.

J is TRBJ2-1 and V is TRBV28, with D tentatively TRBD2 (6 bases). In germline, CDR1 is MDHEN, CDR2 SYDVKM. V dropped 10 bases and J dropped 6 bases, with 19 bases sitting between them. This CDR3 region has 14 residues. As DNA, the CDR3 is TGTGCCACCCAAACCGGGACTCCCCCCAATGAGCAGTTCTTC. Translation: CATQTGTPPNEQFF. Full variable domain (remainder filled in from reference TRBV28 and TRBJ2-1): DVKVTQSSRYLVKRTGEKVFLECVQDMDHENMFWYRQDPGLGLRLIYFSYDVKMKEKGDIPEGYSVSREKKERFSLILESASTNQTSMYLCATQTGTPPNEQFFGPGTRLTVL.

The V call is TRBV2, the J call TRBJ1-1, with D possibly TRBD1 on 5 matching bases. From germline, CDR1 is SNHLY and CDR2 FYNNEI. The CDR3 loop spans 13 amino acids. V was pared by 4 bases and J by 12 bases, with 18 bases between. CDR3 sequence: CASSGAGGGITFF. The CDR3 coding sequence is TGTGCCAGCAGTGGCGCGGGGGGGGGAATAACTTTCTTT.

The chain couples TRBV9 to TRBJ1-2; D is possibly TRBD1 (5 bases). CDR1 is SGDLS and CDR2 is YYNGEE in the germline V gene. This CDR3 is 12 amino acids long. V was trimmed by 3 bases and J by 8 bases, leaving 11 bases between them. This CDR3 is CASSAQGEGYTF. The CDR3 DNA reads as TGTGCCAGCAGCGCTCAGGGTGAAGGCTACACCTTC.

The CDR3 spells CASSINLNTEAFF. The CDR3 nucleotides read TGTGCCAGCAGCATAAACTTGAACACTGAAGCTTTCTTT. The chain carries TRBV11-1 and TRBJ1-1; D is unresolved. There are 13 residues in the CDR3. Between the trimmed V and J ends, which lost 5 bases and 0 bases, there was a span of 7 bases. Germline lookup yields CDR1 SGHAT and CDR2 FQDESV (reference sequence).

The chain employs TRBV2 and TRBJ2-1; possible D gene TRBD2, 5 bases. The V gene's germline CDR1 is SNHLY and CDR2 FYNNEI. This CDR3 has 15 residues. The ends were cut back, 0 bases at V and 9 bases at J, with 15 bases in the middle. In DNA form, the CDR3 reads TGTGCCAGCAGTGAAGCCTTTCTCGGAGGAGCTGAGCAGTTCTTC. It specifies CASSEAFLGGAEQFF.

The chain joins TRBV7-8 to TRBJ2-3; D remains ambiguous. This CDR3 comprises 16 residues. Germline V gene sequence: CDR1 SGHVS, CDR2 FQNEAQ. Trimming cost V 5 bases and J 0 bases, with 15 bases left between them. CDR3: CASSNQQLLSTDTQYF. The CDR3 nucleotides read TGTGCCAGCAGCAACCAACAGTTACTCAGCACAGATACGCAGTATTTT.

The rearrangement joins TRBV6-5 to TRBJ2-2; D is ambiguous. Trimming took off 8 bases at V and 6 bases at J, with 10 bases between the two ends. The CDR3 totals 12 residues. CDR1 and CDR2 from the germline V gene are MNHEY and SVGAGI. In nucleotides, the CDR3 is TGTGCCAGCCGTAAAACAGCCGGGGAGCTGTTTTTT. It encodes CASRKTAGELFF.

The chain links TRBV6-1 to TRBJ2-7; tentatively, D is TRBD1 (5 bases). V lost 7 bases to trimming and J lost 0 bases, with 16 bases between them. Germline V gene data show CDR1 as MNHNS and CDR2 as SASEGT. CDR3 length equals 15 residues. CDR3 amino acids: CASTRLQEISYEQYF. The CDR3 DNA reads as TGTGCCAGCACAAGATTACAGGAGATCTCCTACGAGCAGTACTTC.

The chain joins TRBV5-1 to TRBJ1-2; D may be TRBD1 (6 bases). CDR1 SGHRS and CDR2 YFSETQ come from the germline V gene. V lost 2 bases, J lost 4 bases, and 12 bases lay in between. CDR3 length: 14 residues. CDR3 DNA sequence: TGCGCCAGCAGCTTTGGGGGGGCAGGCTATGGCTACACCTTC. Its protein product is CASSFGGAGYGYTF.

Details on this clone: This CDR3 is also generated by other DNA sequences in the sample. The chain employs TRBV18 and TRBJ2-7; tentatively, D is TRBD1 (6 bases). The CDR3 is 14 residues long. The V gene lost 2 bases and the J gene lost 5 bases, with 13 bases spanning the gap. Germline V gene data show CDR1 as KGHSH and CDR2 as LQKENI. CDR3 loop: CASSPGQGYDEQYF. As DNA, the CDR3 is TGTGCCAGCTCACCAGGGCAGGGGTACGACGAGCAGTACTTC.

The chain joins TRBV28 to TRBJ2-5; no clear D. This CDR3 has 15 residues. V was cut by 5 bases and J by 5 bases, with 18 bases left in between. Germline-derived CDR1 and CDR2 are MDHEN and SYDVKM. CDR3 in amino acids: CASSAPRPGWETQYF. CDR3 nucleotides: TGTGCCAGCAGTGCCCCGCGTCCCGGTTGGGAGACCCAGTACTTC.

This chain uses TRBV11-3 with TRBJ2-3, with 8 bases that match TRBD1. Germline V gene data show CDR1 as SGHNT and CDR2 as YENEEA. Trimming at V came to 3 bases and at J to 3 bases, leaving 14 bases not matched to a gene. This CDR3 contains 18 residues. CDR3 loop: CASSLPRGQVDGTDTQYF. The DNA of the CDR3 is TGTGCCAGCAGCTTGCCCAGGGGGCAGGTAGATGGGACAGATACGCAGTATTTT.

The chain uses TRBV7-2 and TRBJ2-1; 14 nucleotides match TRBD2. CDR1 is SGHTA, CDR2 FQGNSA, per germline. V was clipped by 8 bases and J by 7 bases; unmatched bases: 7. CDR3 size: 15 residues. The CDR3: CASSGGTSGRNEQFF. The DNA of the CDR3 is TGTGCCAGCTCCGGGGGGACTAGCGGGAGAAATGAGCAGTTCTTC.

The V call is TRBV19, the J call TRBJ1-2, with a possible D match to TRBD1 (6 bases). V was clipped by 7 bases and J by 7 bases, with 16 bases between them. The germline V gene encodes CDR1 LNHDA and CDR2 SQIVND (reference sequence). The CDR3 is 13 residues long. In DNA, the CDR3 is TGTGCCAGTATTCAACAGGGCGGCGGTGGCTACACCTTC. Amino acid sequence: CASIQQGGGGYTF.

The chain uses TRBV6-1 and TRBJ2-3, with 9 bases identical to TRBD2. The germline gives CDR1 MNHNS, CDR2 SASEGT. Trimming at V came to 8 bases and at J to 4 bases, leaving 10 bases not matched to a gene. The CDR3 spans 15 residues. CDR3 residues: CASAAGGPIADTQYF. The CDR3 coding sequence is TGTGCCAGCGCCGCGGGGGGGCCAATAGCAGATACGCAGTATTTT.